What follows are 25 T cell receptor beta chains derived from one specimen sequenced in a study of blood T cell repertoires in COVID-19. Profiling relied on immunoSEQ multiplex PCR, and the TCRdb table lists in-frame clones only, not all of them. Counted here are about 62,000 clones, over 75% occurring once; the ten biggest clones make up more than 15%. Sequencing used peripheral blood. These receptors originate from an older woman with COVID-19, enrolled during active disease.

This chain joins TRBV5-4 and TRBJ1-1; D is undetermined. This CDR3 has 13 residues. V lost 1 base and J 1 base, leaving 5 bases between the germline ends. Germline CDR1 SGHNT, CDR2 YYREEE (reference sequence). CDR3 in DNA: TGTGCCAGCAGCTTGATAGCGAACACTGAAGCTTTCTTT. Its protein is CASSLIANTEAFF.

This clone was counted between two and nine times. This chain links TRBV10-2 with TRBJ2-5, with D perhaps matching TRBD1 (5 bases). This CDR3 is 12 amino acids long. Trimming removed 10 bases at V and 2 bases at J, with 11 bases between. Per germline, CDR1 WSHSY and CDR2 SAAADI. The DNA for the CDR3 is TGCGCCAACACCGACAGACAAGAGACCCAGTACTTC. Residues: CANTDRQETQYF.

The chain links TRBV9 to TRBJ1-3; 7 nucleotides line up with TRBD1. V shed 0 bases and J 2 bases; nucleotides not matched to a gene: 8. Per the germline V gene, CDR1 is SGDLS and CDR2 is YYNGEE. The CDR3 totals 17 residues. The CDR3 spells CASSVEIQGVTGNTIYF. For the CDR3, the DNA is TGTGCCAGCAGCGTAGAAATCCAGGGGGTTACTGGAAACACCATATATTTT. Full variable domain (missing parts from reference TRBV9 and TRBJ1-3): DSGVTQTPKHLITATGQRVTLRCSPRSGDLSVYWYQQSLDQGLQFLIQYYNGEERAKGNILERFSAQQFPDLHSELNLSSLELGDSALYFCASSVEIQGVTGNTIYFGEGSWLTVV.

This chain joins TRBV6-1 and TRBJ2-1; perhaps TRBD1 as D (6 bases). The V and J ends lost 1 base and 3 bases respectively, with 10 bases between them. This CDR3 contains 15 residues. Germline CDR1 MNHNS, CDR2 SASEGT. The DNA for the CDR3 is TGTGCCAGCAGTGAAGGGGAAGGGGGCTACAATGAGCAGTTCTTC. It specifies CASSEGEGGYNEQFF.

The chain has TRBV25-1 and TRBJ1-1; 10 bases are a match to TRBD1. Looked up from germline, CDR1 is MGHDK and CDR2 is SYGVNS. Trimming cost V 6 bases and J 7 bases; bases outside gene matches: 5. This CDR3 contains 13 residues. Written as DNA, the CDR3 is TGTGCCAGCAGCAGACAGGGGGCAAGTGAAGCTTTCTTT. Translating gives CASSRQGASEAFF.

The chain couples TRBV12-3 or TRBV12-4 to TRBJ2-7; D call uncertain. There are 11 residues in the CDR3. V was shortened by 3 bases and J by 3 bases, with 3 bases between the two germline ends. The CDR3 reads CASSFYYEQYF. CDR3 sequence (DNA): TGTGCCAGCAGTTTCTACTACGAGCAGTACTTC.

The V call is TRBV5-1, the J call TRBJ1-1, with 7 positions matching TRBD1. CDR3 length equals 14 residues. CDR1 is SGHRS and CDR2 is YFSETQ in the germline V gene. V was pared by 6 bases and J by 4 bases, with 9 bases of the junction left unmatched. CDR3 residues: CASTTGRWSTEAFF. The CDR3, as DNA: TGCGCCAGCACGACAGGGCGGTGGAGCACTGAAGCTTTCTTT.

This chain links TRBV5-1 with TRBJ2-2, with 7 bases lining up with TRBD2. This CDR3 comprises 14 residues. CDR1 and CDR2 from the germline V gene are SGHRS and YFSETQ. V dropped 1 base and J dropped 6; count of bases not matched to a gene: 3. The CDR3 is CASSLSAGAGELFF. The CDR3, as DNA: TGCGCCAGCAGCTTGAGTGCGGGGGCCGGGGAGCTGTTTTTT.

V usage is TRBV24-1 and J usage is TRBJ1-5, with a tentative D call TRBD1 (6 bases). V gave up 4 bases and J gave up 3 bases, with 18 bases separating them. The CDR3 spans 17 residues. From germline, CDR1 is KGHDR and CDR2 SFDVKD. The CDR3 protein is CATSEVMNREINQPQHF. CDR3 sequence (DNA): TGTGCCACCAGTGAGGTTATGAACAGGGAAATCAATCAGCCCCAGCATTTT.

The rearrangement links TRBV6-2 or TRBV6-3 to TRBJ2-7; possibly TRBD2 for D (5 bases). CDR3 size: 14 residues. V shed 5 bases and J shed 2 bases, with 13 bases lying between them. From germline, CDR1 is MNHEY and CDR2 SVGEGT. CDR3 sequence (DNA): TGTGCCAGCAGTGCCCAACTAGGGCCCTACGAGCAGTACTTC. Translated: CASSAQLGPYEQYF.

This sequence joins TRBV6-2 or TRBV6-3 and TRBJ1-4; possible D gene TRBD1, 6 bases. Per germline, CDR1 MNHEY and CDR2 SVGEGT. The CDR3 contains 17 residues. V lost 0 bases, J lost 8 bases, and 19 bases lay in between. CDR3 amino acids: CASSYSVGAKVEEKLFF. CDR3 coding DNA: TGTGCCAGCAGTTACTCAGTGGGGGCGAAGGTCGAGGAAAAACTGTTTTTT.

The chain joins TRBV7-9 to TRBJ1-3; D not resolved. Trimming pared 2 bases from V and 0 bases from J, leaving 14 bases between. CDR1 is SEHNR and CDR2 is FQNEAQ in the germline V gene (reference sequence). The CDR3 contains 17 residues. In nucleotides, the CDR3 is TGTGCCAGCAGCTTAAACTCGGCGGCGAGCTCTGGAAACACCATATATTTT. This sequence encodes CASSLNSAASSGNTIYF.

The V and J genes are TRBV5-4 and TRBJ2-1; 10 nucleotides line up with TRBD2. The CDR3 is 18 residues long. Trimming removed 4 bases from V and 1 base from J; junction bases left unmatched: 11. The germline V gene has CDR1 SGHNT and CDR2 YYREEE (reference sequence). The CDR3 sequence is CASSRGPLAGVSYNEQFF. The CDR3 DNA is TGTGCCAGCAGCCGGGGACCCCTAGCGGGAGTATCCTACAATGAGCAGTTCTTC.

The CDR3 is CASSLGFRGSRPDTQYF. CDR3 DNA: TGTGCCAGCAGCTTGGGTTTTCGGGGGAGTCGCCCAGATACGCAGTATTTT. The chain recombines TRBV5-4 with TRBJ2-3; D possibly corresponds to TRBD2 (6 bases). The CDR3 has 17 amino acids. Trimming shortened V by 0 bases and J by 4 bases, and 18 bases separated the two germline ends. Germline lookup yields CDR1 SGHNT and CDR2 YYREEE (reference sequence).

The J gene is TRBJ1-5, the V gene TRBV2, with TRBD1 matching 9 bases. CDR3 length equals 17 residues. With V trimmed by 6 bases and J by 1 base, 10 bases remained unmatched. Germline V gives CDR1 SNHLY, CDR2 FYNNEI. CDR3 region: CASSARRGQGSNQPQHF. CDR3 sequence (DNA): TGTGCCAGCAGCGCCCGACGGGGACAGGGAAGCAATCAGCCCCAGCATTTT.

This clone was counted a single time. The chain recombines TRBV5-4 with TRBJ2-5; tentatively, D is TRBD2 (5 bases). Germline assignment: CDR1 SGHNT and CDR2 YYREEE (reference sequence). The CDR3 consists of 13 residues. The germline V and J ends were trimmed by 2 bases and 5 bases, with 10 bases remaining between them. CDR3 sequence (DNA): TGTGCCAGCAGCTTCGGAGGCCTGGAGACCCAGTACTTC. Translation: CASSFGGLETQYF.

The count of this clone is one. The gene calls are TRBV27 and TRBJ2-3, with 12 bases aligning to TRBD2. This CDR3 is built from 16 residues. V trimming: 6 bases; J trimming: 3 bases; junction bases outside the gene matches: 7. The germline gives CDR1 MNHEY, CDR2 SMNVEV (reference sequence). CDR3 sequence reads: CASRPTSGRWTDTQYF. Written as DNA, the CDR3 is TGTGCCAGCAGGCCGACTAGCGGGAGATGGACAGATACGCAGTATTTT.

The chain uses TRBV5-1 and TRBJ2-7, with 8 bases that match TRBD1. After removal of 4 bases from V and 0 bases from J, the junction contained 3 bases not matched to a gene. Germline CDR1 and CDR2: SGHRS and YFSETQ. This CDR3 region has 14 residues. The CDR3 nucleotides are TGCGCCAGCAGCGACAGGGGAAGCTCCTACGAGCAGTACTTC. It is translated as CASSDRGSSYEQYF.

This clone appeared a single time. The chain couples TRBV12-3 or TRBV12-4 to TRBJ2-7; D possibly corresponds to TRBD1 (5 bases). Trimming cost V 8 bases and J 6 bases, with 11 bases left between them. CDR3 length equals 11 residues. The CDR3 sequence is CASSRGPEQYF. The CDR3 DNA is TGTGCCAGCTCTAGGGGTCCCGAGCAGTACTTC.

This chain uses TRBV4-3 with TRBJ1-2; no clear D gene. CDR3 length: 16 residues. V was cut by 0 bases and J by 0 bases, with 11 bases left in between. Germline V gives CDR1 LGHNA, CDR2 YSLEER. In DNA form, the CDR3 reads TGCGCCAGCAGCCAAGATCTTGCCATAGCTAACTATGGCTACACCTTC. As protein: CASSQDLAIANYGYTF.

This clone was observed a few times. The V gene is TRBV18, the J gene TRBJ1-2; perhaps TRBD1 as D (5 bases). Germline loops: CDR1 KGHSH, CDR2 LQKENI. V was pared by 2 bases and J by 0 bases, with 13 bases between. The CDR3 loop spans 16 amino acids. The CDR3 spells CASSPTPTASNYGYTF. The CDR3 DNA reads as TGTGCCAGCTCACCAACCCCGACAGCATCTAACTATGGCTACACCTTC.

V is TRBV21-1 and J is TRBJ1-5; the table's D call, TRBD1, has no DNA check behind it. TRBV21-1 is a documented pseudogene. The CDR3 contains 18 residues. CDR3 sequence (DNA): TGTGCCAGCAGCAAATCCTATACAGGGTGGGATAGCAATCAGCCCCAGCATTTT. Translation: CASSKSYTGWDSNQPQHF.

The chain carries TRBV10-3 and TRBJ2-3, with TRBD1 matching 9 bases. Germline V gene lookup returns CDR1 ENHRY and CDR2 SYGVKD. V lost 6 bases and J lost 1; bases outside the gene matches: 8. The CDR3 has 16 amino acids. The chain's CDR3 is CAIRPSGQGGTDTQYF. In DNA form, the CDR3 reads TGTGCCATCAGGCCTTCGGGACAGGGAGGCACAGATACGCAGTATTTT.

The chain links TRBV19 to TRBJ2-5, with 7 bases identical to TRBD1. The V segment lost 1 base and the J segment 5 bases; nucleotides outside the gene matches: 16. The CDR3 runs 18 residues. Germline V lookup: CDR1 LNHDA, CDR2 SQIVND (reference sequence). The DNA for the CDR3 is TGTGCCAGTAGTATAGGCTCTCGGACAGGCCTTTGGTGGGAGACCCAGTACTTC. As protein: CASSIGSRTGLWWETQYF.

The DNA for the CDR3 is TGTGCCAGCAGCCCGGCTAGCGGGACGGGTACGCAGTATTTT. Translating gives CASSPASGTGTQYF. The rearrangement uses TRBV7-2 and TRBJ2-3; 9 bases are a match to TRBD2. The CDR3 runs 14 residues. Germline-derived CDR1 and CDR2 are SGHTA and FQGNSA. J was trimmed by 8 bases and V by 5 bases; bases with no gene match: 8.